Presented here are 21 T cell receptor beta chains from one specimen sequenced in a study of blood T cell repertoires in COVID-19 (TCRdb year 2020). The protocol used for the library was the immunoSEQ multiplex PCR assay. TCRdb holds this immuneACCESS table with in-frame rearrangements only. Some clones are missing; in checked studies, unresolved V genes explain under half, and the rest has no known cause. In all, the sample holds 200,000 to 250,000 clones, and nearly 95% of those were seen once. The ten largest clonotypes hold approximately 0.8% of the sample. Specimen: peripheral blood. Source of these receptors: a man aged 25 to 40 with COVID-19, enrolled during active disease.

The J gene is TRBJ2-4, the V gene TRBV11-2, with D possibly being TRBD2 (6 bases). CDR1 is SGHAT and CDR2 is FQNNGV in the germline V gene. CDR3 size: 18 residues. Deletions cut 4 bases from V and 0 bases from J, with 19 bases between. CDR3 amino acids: CASSSIRGPGGAKNIQYF. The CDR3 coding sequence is TGTGCCAGCAGCTCAATTAGGGGCCCCGGGGGAGCCAAAAACATTCAGTACTTC.

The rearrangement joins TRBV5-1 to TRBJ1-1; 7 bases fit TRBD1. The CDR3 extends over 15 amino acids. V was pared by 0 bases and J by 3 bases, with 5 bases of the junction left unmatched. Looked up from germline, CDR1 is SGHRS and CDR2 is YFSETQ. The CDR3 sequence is CASSLAEGAHTEAFF. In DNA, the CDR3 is TGCGCCAGCAGCTTGGCCGAGGGGGCGCACACTGAAGCTTTCTTT.

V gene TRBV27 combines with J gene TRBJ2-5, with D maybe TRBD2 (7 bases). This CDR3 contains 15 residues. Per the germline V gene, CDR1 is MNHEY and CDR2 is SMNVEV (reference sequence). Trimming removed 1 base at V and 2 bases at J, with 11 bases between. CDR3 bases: TGTGCCAGCAGTTTATTGAGGGGGGGGCAAGAGACCCAGTACTTC. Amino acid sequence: CASSLLRGGQETQYF.

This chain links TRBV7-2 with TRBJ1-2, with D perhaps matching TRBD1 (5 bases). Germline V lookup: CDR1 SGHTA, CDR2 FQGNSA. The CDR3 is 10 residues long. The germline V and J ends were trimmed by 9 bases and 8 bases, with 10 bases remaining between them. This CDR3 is CASRTTGYTF. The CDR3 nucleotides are TGTGCCAGTCGGACAACAGGCTACACCTTC.

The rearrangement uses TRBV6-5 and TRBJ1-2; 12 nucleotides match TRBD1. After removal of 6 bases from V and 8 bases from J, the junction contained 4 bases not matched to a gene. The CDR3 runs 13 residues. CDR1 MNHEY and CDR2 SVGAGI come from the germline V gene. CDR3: CASRRDRGQGYTF. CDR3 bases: TGTGCCAGCAGGAGGGACAGGGGGCAGGGCTACACCTTC.

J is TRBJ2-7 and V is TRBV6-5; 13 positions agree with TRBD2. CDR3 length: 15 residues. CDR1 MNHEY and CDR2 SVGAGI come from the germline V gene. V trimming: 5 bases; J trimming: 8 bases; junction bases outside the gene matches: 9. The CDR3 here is CASSTRLAGGRKQYF. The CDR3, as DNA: TGTGCCAGCAGTACCCGACTAGCGGGGGGCAGAAAGCAGTACTTC.

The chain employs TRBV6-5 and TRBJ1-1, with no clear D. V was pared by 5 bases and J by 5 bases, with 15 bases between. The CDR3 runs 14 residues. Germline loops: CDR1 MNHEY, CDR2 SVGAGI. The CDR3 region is CASSPGSFPTEAFF. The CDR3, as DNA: TGTGCCAGCAGTCCCGGGTCTTTTCCAACTGAAGCTTTCTTT.

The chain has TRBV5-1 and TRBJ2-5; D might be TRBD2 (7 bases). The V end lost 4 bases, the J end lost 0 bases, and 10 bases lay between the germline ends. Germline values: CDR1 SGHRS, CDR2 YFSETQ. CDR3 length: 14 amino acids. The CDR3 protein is CASSRGGDQETQYF. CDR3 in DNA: TGCGCCAGCAGCAGGGGGGGAGACCAAGAGACCCAGTACTTC. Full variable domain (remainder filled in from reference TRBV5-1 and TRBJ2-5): KAGVTQTPRYLIKTRGQQVTLSCSPISGHRSVSWYQQTPGQGLQFLFEYFSETQRNKGNFPGRFSGRQFSNSRSEMNVSTLELGDSALYLCASSRGGDQETQYFGPGTRLLVL.

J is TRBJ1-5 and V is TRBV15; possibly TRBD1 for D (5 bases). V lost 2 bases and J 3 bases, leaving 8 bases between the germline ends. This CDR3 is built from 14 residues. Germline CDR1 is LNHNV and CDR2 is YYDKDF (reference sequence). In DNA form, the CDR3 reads TGTGCCACCAGCAGAAGGGACTTCAATCAGCCCCAGCATTTT. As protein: CATSRRDFNQPQHF.

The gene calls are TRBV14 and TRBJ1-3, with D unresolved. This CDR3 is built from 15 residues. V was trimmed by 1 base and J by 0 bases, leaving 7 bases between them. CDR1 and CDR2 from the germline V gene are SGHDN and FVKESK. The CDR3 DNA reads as TGTGCCAGCAGCCAAGGACTGAACTCTGGAAACACCATATATTTT. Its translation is CASSQGLNSGNTIYF.

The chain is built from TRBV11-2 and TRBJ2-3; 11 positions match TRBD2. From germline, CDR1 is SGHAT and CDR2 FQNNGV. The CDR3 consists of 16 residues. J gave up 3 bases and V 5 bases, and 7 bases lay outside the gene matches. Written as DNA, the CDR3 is TGTGCCAGCAGCCCTCTAGCGGGGGGAGGGACAGATACGCAGTATTTT. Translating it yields CASSPLAGGGTDTQYF.

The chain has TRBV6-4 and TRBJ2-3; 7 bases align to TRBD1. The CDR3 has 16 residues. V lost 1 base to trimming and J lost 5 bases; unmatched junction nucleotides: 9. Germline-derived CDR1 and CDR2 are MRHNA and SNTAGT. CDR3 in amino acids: CASSDFPDRVKDTQYF. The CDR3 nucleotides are TGTGCCAGCAGTGACTTCCCAGACAGGGTAAAAGATACGCAGTATTTT.

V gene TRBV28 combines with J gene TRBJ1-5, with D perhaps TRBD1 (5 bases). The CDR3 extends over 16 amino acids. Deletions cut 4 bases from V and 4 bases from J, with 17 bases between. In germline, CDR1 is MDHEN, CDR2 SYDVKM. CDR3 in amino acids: CASSSDRQWRNQPQHF. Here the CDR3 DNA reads TGTGCCAGCAGTTCCGACCGACAGTGGCGGAATCAGCCCCAGCATTTT.

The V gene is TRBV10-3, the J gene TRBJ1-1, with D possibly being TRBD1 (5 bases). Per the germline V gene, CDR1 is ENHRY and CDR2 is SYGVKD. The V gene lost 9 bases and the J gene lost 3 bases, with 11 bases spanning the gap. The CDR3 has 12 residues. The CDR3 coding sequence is TGTGCCATTCAGGGCTGGGACACTGAAGCTTTCTTT. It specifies CAIQGWDTEAFF.

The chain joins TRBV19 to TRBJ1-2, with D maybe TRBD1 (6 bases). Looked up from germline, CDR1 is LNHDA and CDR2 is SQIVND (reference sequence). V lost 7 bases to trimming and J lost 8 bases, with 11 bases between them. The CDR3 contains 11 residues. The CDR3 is CASTSGVGYTF. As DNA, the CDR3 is TGTGCCAGTACGTCAGGGGTCGGCTACACCTTC.

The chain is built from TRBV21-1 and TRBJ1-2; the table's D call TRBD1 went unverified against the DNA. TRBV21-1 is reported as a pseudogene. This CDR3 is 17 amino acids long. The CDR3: CASSKRGPGQQLYGYTF. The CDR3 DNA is TGTGCCAGCAGCAAAAGGGGGCCCGGACAGCAACTATATGGCTACACCTTC.

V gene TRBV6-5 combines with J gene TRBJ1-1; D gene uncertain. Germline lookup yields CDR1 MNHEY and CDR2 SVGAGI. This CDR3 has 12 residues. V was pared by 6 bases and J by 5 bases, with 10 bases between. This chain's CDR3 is CASSQRGTEAFF. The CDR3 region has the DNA TGTGCCAGCAGCCAAAGAGGAACTGAAGCTTTCTTT.

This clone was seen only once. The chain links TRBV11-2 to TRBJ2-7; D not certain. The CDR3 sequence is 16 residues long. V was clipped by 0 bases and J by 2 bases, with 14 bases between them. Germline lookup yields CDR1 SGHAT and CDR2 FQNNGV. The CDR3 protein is CASSLDKARRTYEQYF. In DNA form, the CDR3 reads TGTGCCAGCAGCTTAGATAAAGCCAGGCGCACCTACGAGCAGTACTTC.

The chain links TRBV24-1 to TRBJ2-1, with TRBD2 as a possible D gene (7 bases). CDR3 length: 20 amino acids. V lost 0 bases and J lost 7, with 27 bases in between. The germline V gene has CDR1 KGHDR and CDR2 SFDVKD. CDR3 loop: CATSDLGGAGDRVSRNEQFF. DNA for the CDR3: TGTGCCACCAGTGATTTGGGGGGGGCCGGGGATCGTGTGTCACGGAATGAGCAGTTCTTC.

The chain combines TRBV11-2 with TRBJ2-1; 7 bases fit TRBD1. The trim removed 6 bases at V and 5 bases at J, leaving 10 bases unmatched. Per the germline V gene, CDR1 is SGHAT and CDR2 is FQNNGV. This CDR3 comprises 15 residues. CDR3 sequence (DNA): TGTGCCAGCAGACATAACAAACAGGGGCACAATGAGCAGTTCTTC. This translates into CASRHNKQGHNEQFF. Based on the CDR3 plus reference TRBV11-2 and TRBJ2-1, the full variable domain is EAGVAQSPRYKIIEKRQSVAFWCNPISGHATLYWYQQILGQGPKLLIQFQNNGVVDDSQLPKDRFSAERLKGVDSTLKIQPAKLEDSAVYLCASRHNKQGHNEQFFGPGTRLTVL.

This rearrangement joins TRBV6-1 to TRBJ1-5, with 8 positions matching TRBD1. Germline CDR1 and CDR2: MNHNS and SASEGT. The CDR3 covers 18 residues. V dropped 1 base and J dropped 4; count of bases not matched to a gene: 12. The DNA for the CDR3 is TGTGCCAGCAGTGAAGAGCTGGCAGGGGGCTTGAAGAATCAGCCCCAGCATTTT. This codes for CASSEELAGGLKNQPQHF.